A selection of T cell receptor beta chains follows, all from one sample in a study of a mutant IDH1 vaccine in newly diagnosed glioma. The data were produced by immunoSEQ multiplex PCR, yet TCRdb's version contains in-frame clones alone and is incomplete. The sample has 58,000 or so clones; 80% to 85% are singletons. No cognate antigen is known for these TCRs. This sample comprised PBMCs, obtained from a glioma patient whose treatment included an IDH1 peptide vaccine. The receptors derive from a woman in her forties or fifties with glioma. Each CDR3 is given with its conserved first and last residue. D genes are given only for firm matches. Part of the rows lack a size; the others show once, few, many or a class for expanded clones.

cdr3_length | j_call | d_call | clone_size | v_call | cdr3_aa | cdr3_nt
13 | TRBJ1-6 | NA | NA | TRBV5-4 | CASTDRNNSPLHF | TGTGCCAGCACTGACAGAAATAATTCACCCCTCCACTTT
12 | TRBJ1-1 | NA | NA | TRBV28 | CASYTANTEAFF | TGTGCCAGCTATACAGCGAACACTGAAGCTTTCTTT
13 | TRBJ2-5 | NA | once | TRBV18 | CASSLSQWETQYF | TGTGCCAGCTCACTTAGTCAATGGGAGACCCAGTACTTC
13 | TRBJ1-2 | NA | NA | TRBV5-8 | CASSTWRTAGYTF | TGTGCCAGCAGCACTTGGAGGACAGCTGGCTACACCTTC
15 | TRBJ1-1 | NA | NA | TRBV2 | CASSEEGQMNTEAFF | TGTGCCAGCAGTGAAGAAGGGCAAATGAACACTGAAGCTTTCTTT
14 | TRBJ1-2 | NA | NA | TRBV9 | CASSVDRAFGGYTF | TGTGCCAGCAGCGTAGATCGGGCATTCGGGGGCTACACCTTC
12 | TRBJ2-7 | NA | NA | TRBV6-1 | CASSQGSYEQYF | TGTGCCAGCAGTCAAGGGAGCTACGAGCAGTACTTC
11 | TRBJ2-1 | NA | NA | TRBV5-1 | CASSRNNEQFF | TGCGCCAGCAGCAGGAACAATGAGCAGTTCTTC
15 | TRBJ1-3 | NA | NA | TRBV5-6 | CASSFRERSGNTIYF | TGTGCCAGCAGCTTCAGAGAGCGCTCTGGAAACACCATATATTTT
13 | TRBJ1-1 | NA | NA | TRBV5-1 | CASSQGFGISAFF | TGCGCCAGCAGCCAAGGATTCGGGATTAGCGCTTTCTTT
15 | TRBJ1-5 | TRBD1 | NA | TRBV4-2 | CASSQGQGISQPQHF | TGTGCCAGCAGCCAAGGACAGGGGATTAGTCAGCCCCAGCATTTT
15 | TRBJ1-5 | NA | NA | TRBV29-1 | CSVVPDGSSNQPQHF | TGCAGCGTTGTCCCGGACGGATCTAGCAATCAGCCCCAGCATTTT
12 | TRBJ2-1 | NA | once | TRBV15 | CATSRETYEQFF | TGTGCCACCAGCAGAGAAACGTATGAGCAGTTCTTC
20 | TRBJ1-5 | TRBD1 | NA | TRBV2 | CASSEELGQGAKRSNQPQHF | TGTGCCAGCAGTGAAGAGCTCGGACAGGGGGCAAAAAGAAGCAATCAGCCCCAGCATTTT
14 | TRBJ1-2 | NA | NA | TRBV29-1 | CSVADSITFRGYTF | TGCAGCGTGGCGGACAGCATCACATTTCGGGGCTACACCTTC
12 | TRBJ2-3 | NA | NA | TRBV7-2 | CASSPDRRTQYF | TGTGCCAGCAGCCCCGATCGACGAACGCAGTATTTT
12 | TRBJ1-1 | NA | NA | TRBV29-1 | CSVHRANTEAFF | TGCAGCGTACACAGGGCGAACACTGAAGCTTTCTTT
14 | TRBJ2-5 | NA | NA | TRBV5-4 | CASSLRRTGETQYF | TGTGCCAGCAGCTTGAGGCGGACGGGAGAGACCCAGTACTTC
14 | TRBJ1-1 | TRBD1 | NA | TRBV7-2 | CASSSPRGPGEAFF | TGTGCCAGCAGCTCACCCAGGGGGCCGGGTGAAGCTTTCTTT
13 | TRBJ1-1 | NA | NA | TRBV2 | CASSVWANTEAFF | TGTGCCAGCAGTGTGTGGGCGAACACTGAAGCTTTCTTT
14 | TRBJ2-3 | NA | few | TRBV7-8 | CASSPLLGADTQYF | TGTGCCAGCAGCCCCCTGCTGGGAGCAGATACGCAGTATTTT
15 | TRBJ1-6 | NA | NA | TRBV10-3 | CAISDRPQSGSPLHF | TGTGCCATCAGTGACAGGCCCCAGAGTGGTTCACCCCTCCACTTT
13 | TRBJ1-1 | NA | NA | TRBV6-1 | CASINLLNTEAFF | TGTGCCAGCATAAACCTCCTGAACACTGAAGCTTTCTTT
15 | TRBJ2-2 | TRBD1 | NA | TRBV10-1 | CASTTRQGDTGELFF | TGCGCCAGCACTACGAGGCAGGGGGACACCGGGGAGCTGTTTTTT
14 | TRBJ1-3 | NA | NA | TRBV5-1 | CASSLSNSGNTIYF | TGCGCCAGCAGCTTGAGCAACTCTGGAAACACCATATATTTT
12 | TRBJ2-5 | NA | NA | TRBV29-1 | CSVAQEGETQYF | TGCAGCGTTGCTCAGGAAGGAGAGACCCAGTACTTC
17 | TRBJ2-5 | TRBD1 | NA | TRBV7-6 | CASSLLTGTEYQETQYF | TGTGCCAGCAGCTTACTAACCGGGACAGAGTACCAAGAGACCCAGTACTTC
16 | TRBJ1-4 | TRBD1 | once | TRBV19 | CASSTSRTGPNEKLFF | TGTGCCAGTAGTACCTCCAGGACAGGGCCTAATGAAAAACTGTTTTTT
16 | TRBJ2-1 | TRBD2 | NA | TRBV6-1 | CASSEGGGGSYNEQFF | TGTGCCAGCAGTGAAGGCGGCGGGGGCTCCTACAATGAGCAGTTCTTC
13 | TRBJ1-6 | NA | NA | TRBV30 | CAWSVGANSPLHF | TGTGCCTGGAGTGTAGGGGCGAATTCACCCCTCCACTTT
12 | TRBJ2-7 | NA | NA | TRBV29-1 | CSVRLETYEQYF | TGCAGCGTGAGACTCGAAACCTACGAGCAGTACTTC
14 | TRBJ2-3 | NA | NA | TRBV5-1 | CASSLADFTDTQYF | TGCGCCAGCAGTTTGGCAGATTTCACAGATACGCAGTATTTT
15 | TRBJ2-1 | TRBD1 | NA | TRBV7-9 | CASSTKRTGHNEQFF | TGTGCCAGCAGCACTAAACGGACAGGGCACAATGAGCAGTTCTTC
16 | TRBJ2-1 | TRBD2 | once | TRBV29-1 | CSGLLAGGFSYNEQFF | TGCAGCGGACTACTAGCGGGGGGATTTTCCTACAATGAGCAGTTCTTC
12 | TRBJ2-7 | NA | NA | TRBV6-5 | CASSSGQLQQYF | TGTGCCAGCAGCTCCGGACAGCTTCAGCAGTACTTC
14 | TRBJ2-1 | NA | NA | TRBV5-1 | CASSFSGAYNEQFF | TGCGCCAGCAGCTTTTCGGGGGCGTACAATGAGCAGTTCTTC
14 | TRBJ1-6 | NA | few | TRBV28 | CASSLSGLGSPLHF | TGTGCCAGCAGTTTATCAGGGCTAGGTTCACCCCTCCACTTT
13 | TRBJ2-7 | TRBD2 | NA | TRBV5-4 | CASSAGVGYEQYF | TGTGCCAGCAGTGCGGGGGTAGGCTACGAGCAGTACTTC
13 | TRBJ1-2 | NA | NA | TRBV7-9 | CASSFILGDGYTF | TGTGCCAGCAGCTTTATTTTAGGGGATGGCTACACCTTC
14 | TRBJ1-1 | NA | NA | TRBV7-2 | CASSLGGVNTEAFF | TGTGCCAGCAGCTTAGGGGGGGTGAACACTGAAGCTTTCTTT
15 | TRBJ1-2 | NA | NA | TRBV9 | CASSARDRTDYGYTF | TGTGCCAGCAGCGCCCGAGATAGGACAGACTATGGCTACACCTTC
14 | TRBJ2-7 | NA | NA | TRBV18 | CASSQRAGIYEQYF | TGTGCCAGCTCCCAACGAGCAGGGATCTACGAGCAGTACTTC